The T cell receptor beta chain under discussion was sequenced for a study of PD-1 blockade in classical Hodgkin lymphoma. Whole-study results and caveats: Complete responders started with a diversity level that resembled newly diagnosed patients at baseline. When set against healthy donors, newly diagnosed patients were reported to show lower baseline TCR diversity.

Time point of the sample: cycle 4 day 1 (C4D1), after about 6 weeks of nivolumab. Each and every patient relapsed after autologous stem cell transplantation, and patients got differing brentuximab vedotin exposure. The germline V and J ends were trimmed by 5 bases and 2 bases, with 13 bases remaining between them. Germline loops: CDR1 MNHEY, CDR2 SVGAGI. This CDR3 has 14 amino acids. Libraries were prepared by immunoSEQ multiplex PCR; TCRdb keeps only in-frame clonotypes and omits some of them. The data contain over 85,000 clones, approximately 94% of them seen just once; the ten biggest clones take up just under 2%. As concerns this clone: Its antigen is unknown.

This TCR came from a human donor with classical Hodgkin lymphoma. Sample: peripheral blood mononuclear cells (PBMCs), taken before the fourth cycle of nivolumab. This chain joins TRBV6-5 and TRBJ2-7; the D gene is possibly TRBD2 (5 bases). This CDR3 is CASSDNGGAYEQYF. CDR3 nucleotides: TGTGCCAGCAGTGACAACGGAGGAGCCTACGAGCAGTACTTC.